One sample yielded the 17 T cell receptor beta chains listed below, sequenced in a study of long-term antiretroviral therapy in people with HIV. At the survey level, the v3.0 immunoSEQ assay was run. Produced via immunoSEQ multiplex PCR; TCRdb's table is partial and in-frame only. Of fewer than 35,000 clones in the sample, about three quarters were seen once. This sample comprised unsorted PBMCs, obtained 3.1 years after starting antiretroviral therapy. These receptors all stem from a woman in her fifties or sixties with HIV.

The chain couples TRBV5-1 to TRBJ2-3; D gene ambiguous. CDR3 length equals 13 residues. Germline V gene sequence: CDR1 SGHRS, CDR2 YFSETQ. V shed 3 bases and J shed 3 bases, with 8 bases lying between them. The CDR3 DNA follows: TGCGCCAGCAGCTCGTACGAGACAGATACGCAGTATTTT. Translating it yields CASSSYETDTQYF. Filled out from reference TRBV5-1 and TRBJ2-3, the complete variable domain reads KAGVTQTPRYLIKTRGQQVTLSCSPISGHRSVSWYQQTPGQGLQFLFEYFSETQRNKGNFPGRFSGRQFSNSRSEMNVSTLELGDSALYLCASSSYETDTQYFGPGTRLTVL.

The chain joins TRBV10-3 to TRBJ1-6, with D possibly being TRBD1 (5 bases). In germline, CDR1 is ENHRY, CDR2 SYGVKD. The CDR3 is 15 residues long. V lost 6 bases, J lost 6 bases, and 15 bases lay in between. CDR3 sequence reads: CAISKNRDPNSPLHF. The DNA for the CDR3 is TGTGCCATCAGCAAGAACCGGGACCCTAATTCACCCCTCCACTTT.

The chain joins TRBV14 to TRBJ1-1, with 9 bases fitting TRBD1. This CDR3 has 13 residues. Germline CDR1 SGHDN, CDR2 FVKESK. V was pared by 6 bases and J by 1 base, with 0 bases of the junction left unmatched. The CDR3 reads CASRGQGNTEAFF. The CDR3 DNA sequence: TGTGCCAGCAGGGGACAGGGGAACACTGAAGCTTTCTTT.

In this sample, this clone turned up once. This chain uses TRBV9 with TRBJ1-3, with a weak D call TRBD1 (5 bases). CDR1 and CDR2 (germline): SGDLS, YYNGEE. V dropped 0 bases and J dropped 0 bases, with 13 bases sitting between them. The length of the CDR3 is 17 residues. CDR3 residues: CASSVEGAGLSGNTIYF. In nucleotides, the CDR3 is TGTGCCAGCAGCGTAGAAGGAGCGGGGCTCTCTGGAAACACCATATATTTT.

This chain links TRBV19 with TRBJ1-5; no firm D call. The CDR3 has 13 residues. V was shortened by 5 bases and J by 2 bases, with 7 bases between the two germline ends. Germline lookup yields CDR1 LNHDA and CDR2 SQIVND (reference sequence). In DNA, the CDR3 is TGTGCCAGTAGTTTGAGGGGCAATCAGCCCCAGCATTTT. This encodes CASSLRGNQPQHF.

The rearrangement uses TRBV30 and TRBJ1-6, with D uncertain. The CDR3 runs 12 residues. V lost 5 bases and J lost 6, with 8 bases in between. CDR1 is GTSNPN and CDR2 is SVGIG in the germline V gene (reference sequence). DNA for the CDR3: TGTGCCTGGTCGGACGGTAATTCACCCCTCCACTTT. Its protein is CAWSDGNSPLHF.

CDR3 nucleotides: TGCAGCGTTTCTAAAACTTCAGAGACCCAGTACTTC. Residues: CSVSKTSETQYF. The rearrangement joins TRBV29-1 to TRBJ2-5; D gene uncertain. The CDR3 spans 12 residues. CDR1 and CDR2 (germline): SQVTM, ANQGSEA. The ends were cut back, 5 bases at V and 4 bases at J, with 11 bases in the middle.

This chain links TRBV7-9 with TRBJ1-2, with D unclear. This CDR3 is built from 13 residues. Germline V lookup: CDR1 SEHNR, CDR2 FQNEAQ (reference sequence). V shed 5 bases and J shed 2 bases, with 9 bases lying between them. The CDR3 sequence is CASSLDSNYGYTF. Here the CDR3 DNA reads TGTGCCAGCAGCCTCGACTCCAACTATGGCTACACCTTC.

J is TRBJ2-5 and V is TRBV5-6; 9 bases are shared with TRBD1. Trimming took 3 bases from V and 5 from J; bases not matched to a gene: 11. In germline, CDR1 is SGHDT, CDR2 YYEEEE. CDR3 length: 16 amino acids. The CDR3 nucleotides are TGTGCCAGCAGCTGGGTCCCGGGACAGGGTCCGGAGACCCAGTACTTC. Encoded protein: CASSWVPGQGPETQYF.

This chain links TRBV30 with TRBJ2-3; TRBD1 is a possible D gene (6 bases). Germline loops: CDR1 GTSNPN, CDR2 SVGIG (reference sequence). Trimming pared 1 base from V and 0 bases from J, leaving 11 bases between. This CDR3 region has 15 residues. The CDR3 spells CAWSGDISSTDTQYF. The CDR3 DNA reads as TGTGCCTGGAGTGGGGACATTTCAAGCACAGATACGCAGTATTTT. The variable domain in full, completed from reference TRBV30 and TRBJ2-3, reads SQTIHQWPATLVQPVGSPLSLECTVEGTSNPNLYWYRQAAGRGLQLLFYSVGIGQISSEVPQNLSASRPQDRQFILSSKKLLLSDSGFYLCAWSGDISSTDTQYFGPGTRLTVL.

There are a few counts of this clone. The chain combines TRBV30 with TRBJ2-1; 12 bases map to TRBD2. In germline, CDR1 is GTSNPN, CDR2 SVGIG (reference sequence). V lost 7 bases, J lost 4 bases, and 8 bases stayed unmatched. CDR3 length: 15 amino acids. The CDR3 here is CASTPTSGGYNEQFF. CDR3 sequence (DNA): TGTGCCTCGACCCCGACTAGCGGGGGATACAATGAGCAGTTCTTC.

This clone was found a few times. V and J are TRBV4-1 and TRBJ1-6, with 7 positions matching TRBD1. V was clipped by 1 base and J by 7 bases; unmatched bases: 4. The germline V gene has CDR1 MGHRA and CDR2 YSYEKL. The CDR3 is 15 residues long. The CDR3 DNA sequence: TGCGCCAGCAGCCAAGCCGACAGGGCAAATTCACCCCTCCACTTT. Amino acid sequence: CASSQADRANSPLHF.

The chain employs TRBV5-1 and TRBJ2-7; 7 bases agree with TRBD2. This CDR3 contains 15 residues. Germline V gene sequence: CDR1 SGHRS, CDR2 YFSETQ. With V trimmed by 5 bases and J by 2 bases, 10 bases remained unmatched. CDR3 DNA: TGCGCCAGCAGTGTAGGGCCTAGCGGTACCTACGAGCAGTACGTC. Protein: CASSVGPSGTYEQYV.

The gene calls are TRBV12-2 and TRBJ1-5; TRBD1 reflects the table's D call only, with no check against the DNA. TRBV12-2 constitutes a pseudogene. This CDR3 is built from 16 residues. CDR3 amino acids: CASRLEQGSVNQPQHF. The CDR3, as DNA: TGTGCAAGTCGCTTAGAACAGGGCAGTGTGAATCAGCCCCAGCATTTT.

This CDR3 reads CASSPSFEGRRNTIYF. CDR3 bases: TGTGCCAGCAGCCCCTCCTTCGAGGGGCGCCGAAACACCATATATTTT. V is TRBV7-2 and J is TRBJ1-3; tentatively, D is TRBD1 (5 bases). The CDR3 contains 16 residues. CDR1 is SGHTA, CDR2 FQGNSA, per germline. Trimming removed 5 bases from V and 5 bases from J, with 19 bases in between.

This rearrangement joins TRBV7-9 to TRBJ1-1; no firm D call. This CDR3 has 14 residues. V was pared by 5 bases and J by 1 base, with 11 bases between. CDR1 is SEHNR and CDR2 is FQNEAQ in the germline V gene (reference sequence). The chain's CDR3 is CASSGGAANTEAFF. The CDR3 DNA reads TGTGCCAGCAGCGGCGGCGCAGCGAACACTGAAGCTTTCTTT.

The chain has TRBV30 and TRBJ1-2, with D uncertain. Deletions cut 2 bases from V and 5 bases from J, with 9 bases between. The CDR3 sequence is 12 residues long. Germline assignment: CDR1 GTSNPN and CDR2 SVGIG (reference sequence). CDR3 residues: CAWSTNRYGYTF. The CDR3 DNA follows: TGTGCCTGGAGTACTAACAGATATGGCTACACCTTC.